What follows are 30 T cell receptor beta chains derived from one specimen sequenced in a study of T cell responses to AZD1222 COVID-19 vaccine. The assay was immunoSEQ multiplex PCR, and TCRdb's table has in-frame clones only and misses some. The data show around 110,000 clones, approximately 83% seen once. The material sequenced was peripheral blood, taken on day 0 of MenACWY control vaccination. Receptors originate from an adult in good health.

In its sample, this clone was seen a few times. This chain links TRBV11-2 with TRBJ2-7, with 7 positions matching TRBD1. V shed 1 base and J 2 bases; nucleotides not matched to a gene: 5. The CDR3 totals 15 residues. CDR1 is SGHAT, CDR2 FQNNGV, per germline. The CDR3 here is CASSLATGSAYEQYF. The CDR3 DNA follows: TGTGCCAGCAGCTTAGCGACAGGGAGTGCCTACGAGCAGTACTTC.

The chain recombines TRBV6-2 or TRBV6-3 with TRBJ2-5; no reliable D call. CDR3 length equals 18 residues. Germline V lookup: CDR1 MNHEY, CDR2 SVGEGT. The V end lost 2 bases, the J end lost 2 bases, and 21 bases lay between the germline ends. DNA of the CDR3: TGTGCCAGCAGTTACGAATACAGCCAATCCATATCACAAGAGACCCAGTACTTC. Its translation: CASSYEYSQSISQETQYF.

The chain has TRBV3-1 (or the pseudogene TRBV3-2) and TRBJ2-1; 9 bases are shared with TRBD1. The germline gives CDR1 LGHDT, CDR2 YNNKEL (reference sequence). With 3 bases clipped from V and 2 bases from J, the junction kept 2 bases outside the gene matches. This CDR3 has 15 amino acids. CDR3 DNA: TGTGCCAGCAGCCAGGACAGGGGACCCTACAATGAGCAGTTCTTC. Its protein product is CASSQDRGPYNEQFF.

V gene TRBV10-3 combines with J gene TRBJ2-7, with D perhaps being TRBD1 or TRBD2 (5 bases each). Germline CDR1 ENHRY, CDR2 SYGVKD. The CDR3 length is 12 residues. The V end was cut by 11 bases, the J end by 3 bases, with 14 bases between. The CDR3 region has the DNA TGTGCCGTTAGCTGGGACGGCTACGAGCAGTACTTC. It specifies CAVSWDGYEQYF.

The chain combines TRBV19 with TRBJ1-2, with D unresolved. CDR3 length: 14 residues. Germline CDR1 and CDR2: LNHDA and SQIVND (reference sequence). The V and J ends lost 7 bases and 0 bases respectively, with 12 bases between them. This chain's CDR3 is CASKGPSANYGYTF. CDR3 DNA sequence: TGTGCCAGTAAAGGGCCGTCTGCTAACTATGGCTACACCTTC.

This sequence joins TRBV7-6 and TRBJ2-7, with 7 bases that match TRBD1. J lost 2 bases, V lost 2 bases, and 6 bases had no gene match. The CDR3 extends over 15 amino acids. Per germline, CDR1 SGHVS and CDR2 FNYEAQ. The CDR3 bases are TGTGCCAGCAGCTTATCCACAGGGGACGCCTACGAGCAGTACTTC. Encoded protein: CASSLSTGDAYEQYF.

The chain employs TRBV7-9 and TRBJ2-5; D not resolved. Germline CDR1 is SEHNR and CDR2 is FQNEAQ (reference sequence). Trimming shortened V by 1 base and J by 3 bases, and 12 bases separated the two germline ends. The CDR3 is made up of 15 amino acids. CDR3 sequence: CASSLGIGGKETQYF. As DNA, the CDR3 is TGTGCCAGCAGCTTAGGGATCGGTGGGAAAGAGACCCAGTACTTC.

The CDR3 is CASSGTGTSGNMFSQYF. The CDR3, as DNA: TGTGCCAGCAGCGGTACCGGGACTAGCGGCAATATGTTTTCGCAGTATTTT. V and J are TRBV6-2 or TRBV6-3 and TRBJ2-3, with 11 nucleotides matching TRBD2. Germline V CDR1 and CDR2: MNHEY, SVGEGT. This CDR3 comprises 17 residues. V lost 6 bases and J lost 10; bases outside the gene matches: 18.

The chain uses TRBV12-3 or TRBV12-4 and TRBJ1-1; tentative D call: TRBD1 (6 bases). The CDR3 loop spans 13 amino acids. V lost 6 bases and J 0 bases, leaving 8 bases between the germline ends. The CDR3 region is CASRGQMNTEAFF. The CDR3 nucleotides are TGTGCCAGCAGAGGACAGATGAACACTGAAGCTTTCTTT.

The rearrangement links TRBV11-2 to TRBJ1-2; D ambiguous. CDR3 length: 13 amino acids. The germline V gene has CDR1 SGHAT and CDR2 FQNNGV. The V gene lost 5 bases and the J gene lost 4 bases, with 11 bases spanning the gap. The CDR3 bases are TGTGCCAGCAGCCCCGGACGGGGCTATGGCTACACCTTC. Translating gives CASSPGRGYGYTF. Looking up the rest from reference TRBV11-2 and TRBJ1-2 gives the full variable domain: EAGVAQSPRYKIIEKRQSVAFWCNPISGHATLYWYQQILGQGPKLLIQFQNNGVVDDSQLPKDRFSAERLKGVDSTLKIQPAKLEDSAVYLCASSPGRGYGYTFGSGTRLTVV.

The chain employs TRBV5-5 and TRBJ1-6; D not certain. This CDR3 spans 14 amino acids. CDR1 is SGHKS, CDR2 YYEKEE, per germline (reference sequence). V was clipped by 1 base and J by 9 bases, with 11 bases between them. The CDR3 sequence is CASSLLDVPSPLHF. CDR3 nucleotides: TGTGCCAGCAGCTTGCTTGATGTTCCTTCACCCCTCCACTTT.

The V call is TRBV7-2, the J call TRBJ2-6; no reliable D call. CDR3 size: 14 residues. V lost 0 bases and J 3 bases, leaving 3 bases between the germline ends. From germline, CDR1 is SGHTA and CDR2 FQGNSA. The CDR3 bases are TGTGCCAGCAGCTTAGCAATTGGGGCCAACGTCCTGACTTTC. Its protein is CASSLAIGANVLTF.

V and J are TRBV4-1 and TRBJ2-2; 8 nucleotides line up with TRBD1. The trim removed 3 bases at V and 3 bases at J, leaving 6 bases unmatched. Germline V CDR1 and CDR2: MGHRA, YSYEKL. The CDR3 runs to 16 residues. CDR3 coding DNA: TGCGCCAGCAGCCAGTCCGGGACAGGACACACCGGGGAGCTGTTTTTT. This gives the protein CASSQSGTGHTGELFF.

This chain connects TRBV6-2 or TRBV6-3 to TRBJ1-6; possible D gene TRBD1, 6 bases. The CDR3 extends over 16 amino acids. From germline, CDR1 is MNHEY and CDR2 SVGEGT. The V end was cut by 6 bases, the J end by 3 bases, with 15 bases between. Written as DNA, the CDR3 is TGTGCCAGCAGCGATTGGGGGGCCAGCTATAATTCACCCCTCCACTTT. It encodes CASSDWGASYNSPLHF.

The CDR3 loop is CASSSVNSPLHF. The CDR3 DNA sequence: TGTGCCAGCAGCTCTGTTAATTCACCCCTCCACTTT. V gene TRBV5-5 combines with J gene TRBJ1-6; D not certain. V dropped 3 bases and J dropped 6 bases, with 4 bases sitting between them. The germline gives CDR1 SGHKS, CDR2 YYEKEE (reference sequence). The CDR3 covers 12 residues.

The J gene is TRBJ2-7, the V gene TRBV21-1; the D segment call TRBD2 is taken from the table without a DNA check. TRBV21-1 is classified as a pseudogene. The CDR3 contains 16 residues. CDR3 sequence reads: CASSKPARRASYEQYF. The CDR3 DNA reads as TGTGCCAGCAGCAAACCTGCGAGGCGGGCGTCCTACGAGCAGTACTTC.

The V and J genes are TRBV1 and TRBJ2-3; the table's D call, TRBD2, has no DNA check behind it. TRBV1 is tagged as a pseudogene. This CDR3 comprises 15 residues. CDR3 nucleotide sequence: TGCACCAGCAGCCAAGGAGGGTCCGACACAGATACGCAGTATTTT. Amino acid sequence: CTSSQGGSDTDTQYF.

V gene TRBV7-3 combines with J gene TRBJ2-7; TRBD2 matches at 8 bases. The CDR3 contains 15 residues. Germline V gene lookup returns CDR1 SGHTA and CDR2 FQGTGA. Trimming cost V 5 bases and J 6 bases; bases outside gene matches: 12. The CDR3 is CASSLGHRGGSEQYF. The CDR3 region has the DNA TGTGCCAGCAGCCTCGGTCATCGGGGGGGCTCCGAGCAGTACTTC.

This clone occurred a few times. The V call is TRBV2, the J call TRBJ2-7; a possible D gene is TRBD1 (7 bases). Germline V gives CDR1 SNHLY, CDR2 FYNNEI. V was trimmed by 5 bases and J by 7 bases, leaving 18 bases between them. The CDR3 has 14 residues. CDR3 in amino acids: CASSFQGGVGEQYF. The CDR3 coding sequence is TGTGCCAGCAGTTTCCAGGGGGGAGTGGGTGAGCAGTACTTC.

CDR3 protein: CASSSLAGAINEQFF. The CDR3 DNA follows: TGTGCCAGCAGCTCACTAGCGGGGGCTATAAATGAGCAGTTCTTC. V is TRBV11-1 and J is TRBJ2-1, with 11 bases lining up with TRBD2. Germline V gene lookup returns CDR1 SGHAT and CDR2 FQDESV (reference sequence). The CDR3 has 15 residues. J lost 7 bases, V lost 4 bases, and 6 bases had no gene match.

J is TRBJ1-1 and V is TRBV13; D uncertain. This CDR3 is 12 amino acids long. Germline V lookup: CDR1 PRHDT, CDR2 FYEKMQ (reference sequence). V lost 3 bases and J 10 bases, leaving 12 bases between the germline ends. The CDR3 sequence is CASSLRQPGAFF. The CDR3 coding sequence is TGTGCCAGCAGCTTGAGGCAGCCGGGAGCTTTCTTT.

This clone was observed a few times. The chain uses TRBV3-1 (or the pseudogene TRBV3-2) and TRBJ2-7; TRBD2 agrees at 10 bases. CDR1 is LGHDT and CDR2 is YNNKEL in the germline V gene (reference sequence). The CDR3 loop spans 15 amino acids. Unmatched junction bases numbered 2, after V lost 0 bases and J lost 3 bases. The CDR3 here is CASSQETSGVYEQYF. The CDR3 DNA sequence: TGTGCCAGCAGCCAAGAAACTAGCGGGGTCTACGAGCAGTACTTC.

The gene calls are TRBV28 and TRBJ2-7, with 8 bases matching TRBD1. CDR3 size: 12 residues. The ends lost 2 bases at V and 12 bases at J; junction bases unmatched: 6. Germline V gene lookup returns CDR1 MDHEN and CDR2 SYDVKM. The CDR3 bases are TGTGCCAGCAGTTTAGAAACAGGGGGGTGGTACTTC. As protein: CASSLETGGWYF.

This chain connects TRBV27 to TRBJ2-2; possibly TRBD1 for D (6 bases). The V and J ends lost 5 bases and 5 bases respectively, with 12 bases between them. This CDR3 has 14 amino acids. In germline, CDR1 is MNHEY, CDR2 SMNVEV (reference sequence). CDR3 bases: TGTGCCAGCAGTATCCGGGACAAGACCGGGGAGCTGTTTTTT. Amino acid sequence: CASSIRDKTGELFF.

The chain joins TRBV6-5 to TRBJ1-1, with D possibly being TRBD1 (5 bases). Looked up from germline, CDR1 is MNHEY and CDR2 is SVGAGI. Trimming pared 0 bases from V and 4 bases from J, leaving 15 bases between. The CDR3 contains 16 residues. The CDR3 reads CASSYSSSGSGTEAFF. CDR3 bases: TGTGCCAGCAGTTACTCATCTTCAGGGTCGGGCACTGAAGCTTTCTTT.

The chain joins TRBV4-2 to TRBJ1-1, with 9 bases matching TRBD1. Per germline, CDR1 LGHNA and CDR2 YNFKEQ. This CDR3 contains 17 residues. The V and J ends lost 0 bases and 1 base, in that order; junction bases with no gene match: 6. The CDR3 protein is CASSQDGPQGANTEAFF. In nucleotides, the CDR3 is TGTGCCAGCAGCCAAGATGGCCCACAGGGGGCGAACACTGAAGCTTTCTTT.

This clone was seen just once. This chain uses TRBV28 with TRBJ2-1; TRBD2 aligns across 9 bases. This CDR3 spans 15 amino acids. The germline CDR1 and CDR2 sequences are MDHEN and SYDVKM. With V trimmed by 2 bases and J by 5 bases, 4 bases remained unmatched. DNA for the CDR3: TGTGCCAGCAGTTTAGCGGGGGGGATGGACAATGAGCAGTTCTTC. Amino acid sequence: CASSLAGGMDNEQFF.

V and J are TRBV7-2 and TRBJ1-5; D ambiguous. Germline V gene lookup returns CDR1 SGHTA and CDR2 FQGNSA. Trimming left V 2 bases short and J 3 bases short, with 11 bases between. This CDR3 contains 15 residues. The CDR3 region has the DNA TGTGCCAGCAGCTTATTCGACGGAATCAATCAGCCCCAGCATTTT. It specifies CASSLFDGINQPQHF.

The chain carries TRBV20-1 and TRBJ2-7, with TRBD2 matching 14 bases. The CDR3 totals 14 residues. V dropped 3 bases and J dropped 6; count of bases not matched to a gene: 4. Germline V gives CDR1 DFQATT, CDR2 SNEGSKA (reference sequence). The DNA for the CDR3 is TGCAGTGCTAGTGGACTAGCGGGGGGCCTCGAGCAGTACTTC. Translating gives CSASGLAGGLEQYF.

This clone has a handful of counts. The rearrangement uses TRBV7-9 and TRBJ2-7, with 9 bases aligning to TRBD1. This CDR3 comprises 15 residues. Germline V CDR1 and CDR2: SEHNR, FQNEAQ (reference sequence). The J segment lost 4 bases and the V segment lost 5 bases, leaving 9 bases of the junction unmatched. CDR3 nucleotide sequence: TGTGCCAGCAGCCCCCCCGGGACAGGGTTGTACGAGCAGTACTTC. It is translated as CASSPPGTGLYEQYF.